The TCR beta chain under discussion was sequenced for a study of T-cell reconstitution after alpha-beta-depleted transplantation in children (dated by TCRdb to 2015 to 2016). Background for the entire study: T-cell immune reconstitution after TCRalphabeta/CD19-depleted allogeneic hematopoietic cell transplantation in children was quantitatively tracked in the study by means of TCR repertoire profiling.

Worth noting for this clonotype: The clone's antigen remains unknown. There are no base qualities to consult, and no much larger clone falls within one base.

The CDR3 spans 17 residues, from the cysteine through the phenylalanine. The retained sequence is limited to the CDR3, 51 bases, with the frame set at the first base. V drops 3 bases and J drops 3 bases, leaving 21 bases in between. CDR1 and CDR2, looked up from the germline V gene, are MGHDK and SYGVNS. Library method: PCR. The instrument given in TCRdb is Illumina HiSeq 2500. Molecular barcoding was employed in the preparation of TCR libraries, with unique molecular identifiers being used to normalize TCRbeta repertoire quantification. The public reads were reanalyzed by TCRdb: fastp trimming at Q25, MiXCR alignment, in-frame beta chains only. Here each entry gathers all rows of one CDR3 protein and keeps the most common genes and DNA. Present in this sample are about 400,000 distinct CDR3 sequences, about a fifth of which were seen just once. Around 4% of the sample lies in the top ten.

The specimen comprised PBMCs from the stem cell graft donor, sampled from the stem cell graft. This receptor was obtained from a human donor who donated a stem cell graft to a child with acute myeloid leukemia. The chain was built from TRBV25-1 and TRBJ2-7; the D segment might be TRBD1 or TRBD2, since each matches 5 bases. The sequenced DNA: TGTGCCAGCAGTGACAAACCGACCGGGACGGATCGCTACGAGCAGTACTTC. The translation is CASSDKPTGTDRYEQYF.